This T cell receptor (beta chain) was recorded in a study of blood T cells in healthy people across ages. Then a second PCR, running roughly 7 to 11 cycles, was carried out with a sample-barcoded 5' primer and a J-beta primer mix. TCRdb independently ran MiXCR on the 5' RACE reads; one entry per CDR3 protein. This sample has around 940,000 distinct CDR3 sequences; roughly half occur once, and the top ten carry about a fifth. PBMCs, at least 7 million per sample, were isolated. Per sample, extraction of total RNA gave at least 6 micrograms in every case. This sequence originates from an older woman in good health. The sequenced sample was blood.

The CDR3 DNA sequence: TGTGCCAGCAGCTCTCCCGTCGAGCAGTACTTC. Translating it yields CASSSPVEQYF. The chain combines TRBV13 with TRBJ2-5; D is ambiguous. The J call may not be correct, given that the DNA end is closer to TRBJ2-7. The V gene's germline CDR1 is PRHDT and CDR2 FYEKMQ (reference sequence). This CDR3 is built from 11 residues.